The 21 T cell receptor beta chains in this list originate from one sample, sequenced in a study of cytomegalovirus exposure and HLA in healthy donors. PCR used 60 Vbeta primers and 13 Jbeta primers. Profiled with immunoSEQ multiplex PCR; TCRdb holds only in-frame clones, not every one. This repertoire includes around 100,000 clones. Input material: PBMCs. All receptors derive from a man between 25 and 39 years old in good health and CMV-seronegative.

The CDR3 loop reads CSVGLAGTTDTQYF. The CDR3 DNA reads TGCAGCGTTGGCCTAGCGGGGACAACAGATACGCAGTATTTT. The chain links TRBV29-1 to TRBJ2-3; 9 bases fit TRBD2. This CDR3 region has 14 residues. The germline V gene has CDR1 SQVTM and CDR2 ANQGSEA. J gave up 3 bases and V 4 bases, and 5 bases lay outside the gene matches.

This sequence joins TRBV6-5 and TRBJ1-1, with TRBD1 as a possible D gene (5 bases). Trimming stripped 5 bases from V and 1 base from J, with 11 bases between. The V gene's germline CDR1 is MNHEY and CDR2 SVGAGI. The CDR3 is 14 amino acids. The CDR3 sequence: CASSAVGGNTEAFF. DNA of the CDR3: TGTGCCAGCAGTGCGGTGGGGGGGAACACTGAAGCTTTCTTT.

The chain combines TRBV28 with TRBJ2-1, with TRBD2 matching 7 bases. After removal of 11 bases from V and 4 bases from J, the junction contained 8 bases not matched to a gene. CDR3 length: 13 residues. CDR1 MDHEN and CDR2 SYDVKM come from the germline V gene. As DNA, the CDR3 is TGTGCCGGGGGGGACTTCGCTTACAATGAGCAGTTCTTC. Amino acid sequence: CAGGDFAYNEQFF.

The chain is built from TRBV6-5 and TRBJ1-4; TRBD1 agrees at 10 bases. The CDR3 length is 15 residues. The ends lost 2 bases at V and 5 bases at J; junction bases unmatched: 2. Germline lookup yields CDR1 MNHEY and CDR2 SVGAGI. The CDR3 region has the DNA TGTGCCAGCAGTTACCAGGGACAGGGGAATGAAAAACTGTTTTTT. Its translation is CASSYQGQGNEKLFF.

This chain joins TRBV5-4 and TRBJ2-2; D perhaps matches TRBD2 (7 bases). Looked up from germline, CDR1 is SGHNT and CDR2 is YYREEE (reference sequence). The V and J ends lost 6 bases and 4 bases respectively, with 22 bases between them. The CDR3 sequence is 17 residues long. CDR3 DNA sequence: TGTGCCAGCACCATGGGGCGGGGGCCGCGTGTCACCGGGGAGCTGTTTTTT. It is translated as CASTMGRGPRVTGELFF.

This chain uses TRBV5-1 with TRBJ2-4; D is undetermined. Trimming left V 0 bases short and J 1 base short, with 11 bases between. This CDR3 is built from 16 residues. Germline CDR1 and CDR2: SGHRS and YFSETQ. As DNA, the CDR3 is TGCGCCAGCAGCTTGGCAGATCGCTTGGCCAAAAACATTCAGTACTTC. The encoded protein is CASSLADRLAKNIQYF.

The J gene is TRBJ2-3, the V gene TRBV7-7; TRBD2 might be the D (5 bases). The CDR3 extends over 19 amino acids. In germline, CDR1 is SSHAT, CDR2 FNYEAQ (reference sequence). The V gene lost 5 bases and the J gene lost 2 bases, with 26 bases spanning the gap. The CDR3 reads CASSPTPPGWRIDTDTQYF. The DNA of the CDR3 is TGTGCCAGCAGCCCCACCCCGCCTGGGTGGAGGATTGACACAGATACGCAGTATTTT.

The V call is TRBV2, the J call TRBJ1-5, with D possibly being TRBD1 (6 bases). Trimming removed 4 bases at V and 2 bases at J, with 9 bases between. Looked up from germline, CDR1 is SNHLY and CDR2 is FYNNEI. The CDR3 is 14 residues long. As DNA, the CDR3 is TGTGCCAGCAGTGGATCAGGGGGCAATCAGCCCCAGCATTTT. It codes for CASSGSGGNQPQHF.

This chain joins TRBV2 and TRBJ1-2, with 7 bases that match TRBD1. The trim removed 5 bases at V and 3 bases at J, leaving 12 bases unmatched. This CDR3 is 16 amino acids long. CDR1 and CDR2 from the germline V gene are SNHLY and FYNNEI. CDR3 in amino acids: CASSRRGQTPHYGYTF. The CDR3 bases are TGTGCCAGCAGTCGTCGGGGACAGACACCCCACTATGGCTACACCTTC.

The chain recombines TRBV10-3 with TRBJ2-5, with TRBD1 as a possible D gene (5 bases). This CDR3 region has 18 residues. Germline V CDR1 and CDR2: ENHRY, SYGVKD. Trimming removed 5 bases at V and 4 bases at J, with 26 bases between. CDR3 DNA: TGTGCCATCAGTACTACAGGATTTCGGGTTGGGGATAGAGAGACCCAGTACTTC. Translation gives CAISTTGFRVGDRETQYF.

The CDR3 coding sequence is TGTGCCAGCAGCCAAGGGTTGATGGCGGGGGTTGAGCAGTTCTTC. Translation: CASSQGLMAGVEQFF. V and J are TRBV14 and TRBJ2-1, with 7 bases fitting TRBD2. CDR3 length equals 15 residues. V trimming: 1 base; J trimming: 9 bases; junction bases outside the gene matches: 9. Looked up from germline, CDR1 is SGHDN and CDR2 is FVKESK.

CDR3 sequence: CASSSGQGAIYGYTF. The CDR3, as DNA: TGTGCCAGCAGCTCAGGACAGGGGGCTATCTATGGCTACACCTTC. The chain links TRBV7-2 to TRBJ1-2, with TRBD1 identical over 11 bases. V lost 4 bases, J lost 4 bases, and 5 bases stayed unmatched. This CDR3 comprises 15 residues. Germline V CDR1 and CDR2: SGHTA, FQGNSA.

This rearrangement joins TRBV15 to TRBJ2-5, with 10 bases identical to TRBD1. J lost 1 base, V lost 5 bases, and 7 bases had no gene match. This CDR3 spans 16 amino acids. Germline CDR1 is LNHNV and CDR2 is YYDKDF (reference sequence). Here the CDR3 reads CATSRRDRGFQETQYF. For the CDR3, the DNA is TGTGCCACCAGCCGAAGGGACAGGGGCTTCCAAGAGACCCAGTACTTC.

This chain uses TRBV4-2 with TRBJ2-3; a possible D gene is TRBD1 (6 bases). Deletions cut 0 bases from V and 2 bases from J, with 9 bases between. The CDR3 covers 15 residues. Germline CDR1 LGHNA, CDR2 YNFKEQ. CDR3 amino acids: CASSQDTGPTDTQYF. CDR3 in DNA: TGTGCCAGCAGCCAAGATACAGGGCCCACAGATACGCAGTATTTT.

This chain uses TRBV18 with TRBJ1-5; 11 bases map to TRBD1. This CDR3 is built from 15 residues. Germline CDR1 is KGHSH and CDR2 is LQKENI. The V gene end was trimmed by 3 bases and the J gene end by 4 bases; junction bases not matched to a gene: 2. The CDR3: CASSPGTGGNQPQHF. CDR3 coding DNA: TGTGCCAGCTCACCCGGGACAGGGGGTAATCAGCCCCAGCATTTT.

CDR3 in amino acids: CASSLEGTGRANEQFF. The DNA for the CDR3 is TGTGCCAGCAGCCTGGAAGGGACAGGAAGGGCCAATGAGCAGTTCTTC. The V call is TRBV5-5, the J call TRBJ2-1; TRBD1 agrees at 8 bases. J gave up 6 bases and V 4 bases, and 12 bases lay outside the gene matches. The CDR3 is 16 residues long. CDR1 and CDR2 from the germline V gene are SGHKS and YYEKEE (reference sequence).

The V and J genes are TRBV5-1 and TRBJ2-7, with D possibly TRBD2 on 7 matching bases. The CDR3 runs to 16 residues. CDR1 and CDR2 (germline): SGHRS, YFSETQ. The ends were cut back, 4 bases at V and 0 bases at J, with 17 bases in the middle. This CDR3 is CASSQDGGLPSYEQYF. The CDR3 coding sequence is TGCGCCAGCAGCCAGGACGGGGGGCTGCCCTCCTACGAGCAGTACTTC.

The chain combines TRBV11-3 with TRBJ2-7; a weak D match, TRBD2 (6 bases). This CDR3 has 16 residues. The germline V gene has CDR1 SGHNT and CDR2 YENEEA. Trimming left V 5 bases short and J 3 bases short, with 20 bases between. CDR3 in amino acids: CASSPTLGGCNYEQYF. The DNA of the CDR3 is TGTGCCAGCAGCCCCACCCTGGGGGGATGCAACTACGAGCAGTACTTC.

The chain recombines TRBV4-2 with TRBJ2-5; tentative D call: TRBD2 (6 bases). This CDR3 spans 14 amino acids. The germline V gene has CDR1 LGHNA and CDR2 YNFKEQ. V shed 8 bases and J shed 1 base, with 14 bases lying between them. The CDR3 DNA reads TGTGCCAGCGGTGGTAGCGGCCCCCAAGAGACCCAGTACTTC. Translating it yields CASGGSGPQETQYF.

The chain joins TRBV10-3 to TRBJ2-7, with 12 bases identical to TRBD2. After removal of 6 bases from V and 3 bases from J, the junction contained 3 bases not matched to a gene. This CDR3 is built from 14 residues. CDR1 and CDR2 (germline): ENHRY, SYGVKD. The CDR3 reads CAISGLAGFYEQYF. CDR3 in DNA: TGTGCCATCAGCGGACTAGCGGGGTTCTACGAGCAGTACTTC.

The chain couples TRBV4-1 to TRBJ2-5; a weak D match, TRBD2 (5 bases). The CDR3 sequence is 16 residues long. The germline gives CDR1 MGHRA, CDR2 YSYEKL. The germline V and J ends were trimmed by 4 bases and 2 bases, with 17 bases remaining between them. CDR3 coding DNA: TGCGCCAGCAGCCTACCCAGAGGGAACGGGCAAGAGACCCAGTACTTC. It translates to CASSLPRGNGQETQYF.